The 25 T cell receptor beta chains below come from one sample, sequenced in a study of read filtering for tumor transcriptome and immune sequencing. The library was built from about 0.4 ug RNA with molecular barcoded adaptors for alpha/delta and beta/gamma chains. TCRdb redid the calling of the reads with MiXCR, one entry per CDR3 protein. The sample holds nearly 60,000 distinct CDR3 sequences, 9% to 15% seen once. The specimen sequenced was a population of CD138-negative cells sorted from bone marrow. The receptors were gathered from a donor over 35 with multiple myeloma.

The V gene is TRBV5-1, the J gene TRBJ1-5, with D uncertain. Germline V lookup: CDR1 SGHRS, CDR2 YFSETQ. This CDR3 is built from 16 residues. The germline V and J ends were trimmed by 0 bases and 0 bases, with 10 bases remaining between them. The CDR3 bases are TGCGCCAGCAGCTTGGCCGGGCAGCATAGCAATCAGCCCCAGCATTTT. Translation gives CASSLAGQHSNQPQHF.

A remark on this clonotype: Sequence at one end of the junction differs from germline and may be a read error. V usage is TRBV4-2 and J usage is TRBJ1-1; D uncertain. Germline CDR1 LGHNA, CDR2 YNFKEQ. This CDR3 has 15 amino acids. In nucleotides, the CDR3 is TGTGCCGGCAGCCAGCAACACGGGATGAACACTGAATCTTTCTTT. Amino acids: CAGSQQHGMNTESFF.

In the case of this clonotype: A much larger clonotype is one base distant, so this may be a read error. The chain carries TRBV6-1 and TRBJ2-6; D unclear. Trimming took off 8 bases at V and 0 bases at J, with 5 bases between the two ends. This CDR3 spans 13 amino acids. Germline V gives CDR1 MNHNS, CDR2 SASEGT. In DNA, the CDR3 is TGTGCCAGCGATCCCTCTGGGGCCAACGTCCTGACTTTC. Translation: CASDPSGANVLTF.

This clonotype was recorded at least ten times. Written as DNA, the CDR3 is TGCAGCGTTGAAGATTTGGGGGCGCGAACTGAAGCTTTCTTT. Amino acid sequence: CSVEDLGARTEAFF. The chain links TRBV29-1 to TRBJ1-1; a weak D match, TRBD1 (6 bases). The germline V gene encodes CDR1 SQVTM and CDR2 ANQGSEA. Trimming removed 0 bases at V and 5 bases at J, with 13 bases between. This CDR3 region has 14 residues. The full variable domain, completed using reference TRBV29-1 and TRBJ1-1, is SAVISQKPSRDICQRGTSLTIQCQVDSQVTMMFWYRQQPGQSLTLIATANQGSEATYESGFVIDKFPISRPNLTFSTLTVSNMSPEDSSIYLCSVEDLGARTEAFFGQGTRLTVV.

This clonotype occurred a few times. A much bigger clone sits one base away, suggesting this may be a read error. This chain joins TRBV29-1 and TRBJ1-5; D is possibly TRBD1 (5 bases). Trimming removed 8 bases from V and 7 bases from J, with 15 bases in between. The CDR3 length is 12 residues. Per the germline V gene, CDR1 is SQVTM and CDR2 is ANQGSEA. CDR3 nucleotide sequence: TGCAGCATAGGGGAGGGAGGGCAGCCCCAGCATTTT. Encoded protein: CSIGEGGQPQHF.

Many counts were recorded for this clonotype. The chain employs TRBV7-9 and TRBJ2-1; D unresolved. The CDR3 runs 11 residues. Per germline, CDR1 SEHNR and CDR2 FQNEAQ (reference sequence). V was shortened by 1 base and J by 9 bases, with 4 bases between the two germline ends. CDR3 sequence (DNA): TGTGCCAGCAGCTTAGAATTTGAGCAGTTCTTC. Amino acid sequence: CASSLEFEQFF.

This clonotype showed up many times. The rearrangement links TRBV28 to TRBJ2-5; tentatively, D is TRBD2 (6 bases). The V gene lost 5 bases and the J gene lost 5 bases, with 15 bases spanning the gap. CDR3 length: 14 residues. Germline V lookup: CDR1 MDHEN, CDR2 SYDVKM. In nucleotides, the CDR3 is TGTGCCAGCAGTCCGATAACTAGCTGGGAGACCCAGTACTTC. As protein: CASSPITSWETQYF.

This clonotype was recorded a few times. With a much larger clone just one base away, this may be a read error. The genes are TRBV2 and TRBJ1-5; TRBD1 might be the D (5 bases). Trimming cost V 3 bases and J 0 bases, with 15 bases left between them. Looked up from germline, CDR1 is SNHLY and CDR2 is FYNNEI. The CDR3 spans 17 residues. The CDR3 bases are TGTGCCAGCAGTGACCAGGGATCCCGTTCTAGCAATCAGCCCCAGCATTTT. It translates to CASSDQGSRSSNQPQHF.

Details on this clonotype: The junction departs from the called germline gene at one end, perhaps through a read error. This chain uses TRBV12-3 or TRBV12-4 with TRBJ1-5, with no clear D. The CDR3 is made up of 15 amino acids. The CDR3 coding sequence is TGTGCCGGCAGTTCCCCAGGAGTTAGCAATCAGCCCCAGCATTTT. This encodes CAGSSPGVSNQPQHF.

This clonotype was observed at least ten times. The V call is TRBV12-3 or TRBV12-4, the J call TRBJ2-7; 12 positions agree with TRBD1. The junction had 12 bases not matched to a gene; V was cut back by 5 bases and J by 1 base. The CDR3 consists of 18 residues. The CDR3 region has the DNA TGTGCCAGCAGTCCCCTCGAGGGACAGGGGGCAAGGTCCTACGAGCAGTACTTC. It yields the protein CASSPLEGQGARSYEQYF.

This clonotype was observed many times. This sequence joins TRBV11-2 and TRBJ2-5; D possibly corresponds to TRBD1 (6 bases). CDR1 is SGHAT, CDR2 FQNNGV, per germline. The CDR3 consists of 15 residues. V was shortened by 5 bases and J by 5 bases, with 18 bases between the two germline ends. The CDR3 here is CASSKRQGFGETQYF. As DNA, the CDR3 is TGTGCCAGCAGCAAGAGGCAGGGGTTTGGGGAGACCCAGTACTTC.

This clonotype was observed at least ten times. The V gene is TRBV28, the J gene TRBJ1-6; D uncertain. The germline V and J ends were trimmed by 4 bases and 7 bases, with 17 bases remaining between them. Germline assignment: CDR1 MDHEN and CDR2 SYDVKM. The CDR3 is 16 amino acids. CDR3: CASSSPHEGFNSPLHF. CDR3 bases: TGTGCCAGCAGTTCCCCACACGAGGGCTTCAATTCACCCCTCCACTTT.

Remarks on this clonotype: This clone may be a read error of a much larger clone one base away. The V call is TRBV20-1, the J call TRBJ2-7, with 7 bases identical to TRBD1. The germline gives CDR1 DFQATT, CDR2 SNEGSKA (reference sequence). The length of the CDR3 is 13 residues. The CDR3 DNA sequence: TGCAGTGCTAGTGAGGGGGCGGGCTACGCGCAGTACTTC. Protein product: CSASEGAGYAQYF.

In its sample, this clonotype was seen many times. The rearrangement links TRBV5-4 to TRBJ2-1; TRBD1 matches at 12 bases. The CDR3 spans 17 residues. Per germline, CDR1 SGHNT and CDR2 YYREEE (reference sequence). V dropped 4 bases and J dropped 8; count of bases not matched to a gene: 13. The CDR3 reads CASSPSTGTGGGYEQFF. The CDR3, as DNA: TGTGCCAGCAGCCCCTCTACCGGGACAGGGGGCGGTTATGAGCAGTTCTTC.

At least ten counts were recorded for this clonotype. CDR3 coding DNA: TGTGCCAGCAGTGTACTCATGGACGAGGGGCAGTTCTTC. Its translation: CASSVLMDEGQFF. The rearrangement links TRBV2 to TRBJ2-1, with D possibly TRBD2 on 5 matching bases. Germline V CDR1 and CDR2: SNHLY, FYNNEI. V lost 4 bases to trimming and J lost 12 bases, with 16 bases between them. The CDR3 covers 13 residues.

This clonotype was observed a few times. A read error may be the cause here, since a much bigger clone is one base away. The rearrangement links TRBV5-1 to TRBJ2-7; TRBD2 matches at 8 bases. The ends lost 3 bases at V and 0 bases at J; junction bases unmatched: 8. Germline loops: CDR1 SGHRS, CDR2 YFSETQ. The CDR3 runs 16 residues. For the CDR3, the DNA is TGCGCCAGCAGCTCTGGCGGGGGGCGATACTCCTACGAGCAGTACTTC. It yields the protein CASSSGGGRYSYEQYF. Using reference TRBV5-1 and TRBJ2-7 for the parts outside the CDR3, the full variable domain is KAGVTQTPRYLIKTRGQQVTLSCSPISGHRSVSWYQQTPGQGLQFLFEYFSETQRNKGNFPGRFSGRQFSNSRSEMNVSTLELGDSALYLCASSSGGGRYSYEQYFGPGTRLTVT.

In its sample, this clonotype was seen many times. This chain connects TRBV7-2 to TRBJ2-1, with TRBD1 matching 8 bases. The CDR3 has 16 amino acids. The J segment lost 9 bases and the V segment lost 5 bases, leaving 15 bases of the junction unmatched. From germline, CDR1 is SGHTA and CDR2 FQGNSA. Written as DNA, the CDR3 is TGTGCCAGCAGCCCCGGGGACAGGCAAAGCTCCTCTGAGCAGTTCTTC. Translated, it gives CASSPGDRQSSSEQFF.

Many counts were recorded for this clonotype. The rearrangement uses TRBV5-1 and TRBJ1-1; 8 nucleotides agree with TRBD1. Germline assignment: CDR1 SGHRS and CDR2 YFSETQ. J gave up 4 bases and V 4 bases, and 9 bases lay outside the gene matches. There are 15 residues in the CDR3. CDR3 nucleotides: TGCGCCAGCAGCCCCGGGACAGGTGTCACCACTGAAGCTTTCTTT. Translating it yields CASSPGTGVTTEAFF.

As to this clonotype: This sequence is one base from a far larger clone and is likely a read error. The rearrangement links TRBV4-2 to TRBJ1-1; D is unresolved. The germline gives CDR1 LGHNA, CDR2 YNFKEQ. CDR3 length: 16 residues. CDR3 residues: CASSQAADGRFTEASF. The CDR3 DNA is TGCGCCAGCAGCCAAGCGGCAGACGGGAGATTCACTGAAGCTTCCTTT.

This clonotype was seen ten or more times. The chain combines TRBV6-5 with TRBJ2-3, with 7 bases identical to TRBD2. V lost 6 bases, J lost 2 bases, and 8 bases stayed unmatched. CDR3 length: 15 residues. The germline CDR1 and CDR2 sequences are MNHEY and SVGAGI. CDR3 loop: CASRYGGIVTDTQYF. CDR3 bases: TGTGCCAGCAGGTACGGGGGGATCGTCACAGATACGCAGTATTTT.

In this sample, this clonotype turned up many times. The V and J genes are TRBV14 and TRBJ1-1, with TRBD1 as a possible D gene (5 bases). Per the germline V gene, CDR1 is SGHDN and CDR2 is FVKESK. Trimming removed 8 bases at V and 3 bases at J, with 19 bases between. This CDR3 is 15 amino acids long. The CDR3 nucleotides are TGTGCCAGCTCATTAGTGGCTTTAGGGGACACTGAAGCTTTCTTT. This encodes CASSLVALGDTEAFF.

The chain couples TRBV5-1 to TRBJ2-7; no clear D gene. The CDR3 is 11 residues long. Trimming shortened V by 4 bases and J by 2 bases, and 4 bases separated the two germline ends. In germline, CDR1 is SGHRS, CDR2 YFSETQ. Here the CDR3 reads CASSTAYEQYF. Written as DNA, the CDR3 is TGCGCCAGCAGCACCGCCTACGAGCAGTACTTC.

Points on this clonotype: It may be a read error: a sequence one base away is much more abundant. This chain connects TRBV29-1 to TRBJ2-5; weak D call: TRBD1 (5 bases). This CDR3 comprises 12 residues. The germline gives CDR1 SQVTM, CDR2 ANQGSEA. The CDR3 loop is CSVEQGAETEYF. DNA for the CDR3: TGCAGCGTTGAACAGGGCGCAGAGACCGAGTACTTC.

This clonotype was seen a handful of times. This sequence may be a read error, since a much larger clone differs from it by one base. The CDR3 is CASSFYNGQFF. The DNA for the CDR3 is TGTGCCAGCAGCTTCTACAATGGGCAGTTCTTC. V usage is TRBV6-5 and J usage is TRBJ2-1; D gene uncertain. The CDR3 totals 11 residues. Germline-derived CDR1 and CDR2 are MNHEY and SVGAGI.

As to this clonotype: Germline and junction disagree at one end, which may indicate a read error. The rearrangement uses TRBV28 and TRBJ1-2; 11 bases line up with TRBD1. The CDR3 loop spans 14 amino acids. Per the germline V gene, CDR1 is MDHEN and CDR2 is SYDVKM. The CDR3 nucleotides read TGTGCCAACAGTTGGGGGACAGGGGGAAATGGCTACACCTTC. This sequence encodes CANSWGTGGNGYTF.